This T cell receptor (beta chain) emerged from a study of spatial heterogeneity in lung cancer. About the research overall: Where they were available, follow-up PBMC samples were sequenced, at a median of about 22 months after resection. Sequence detection consistently recorded a greater number of beta-chain than alpha-chain sequences.

This clonotype has a handful of counts. The antigen is undetermined. Germline V CDR1 and CDR2: DFQATT, SNEGSKA (reference sequence). Trimming took off 8 bases at V and 0 bases at J, with 11 bases between the two ends. The length of the CDR3 is 14 residues. The presence of a unique molecular identifier marked each TCR cDNA molecule. TCRdb re-analysed the 5' RACE reads in MiXCR, keeping a single row per CDR3 protein. The sample contains some 120,000 distinct CDR3 sequences, 12% of which appear only once. Time point: blood at routine non-recurrence follow-up after resection. Whole RNA, isolated from tumor, nontumor lung or frozen PBMC, was sequenced without prior sorting. Study conclusions and caveats: TCRs found ubiquitously expanded in tumor appeared in blood more at resection than at follow-up.

The sample was PBMCs, taken at follow-up. The sequence was obtained from a male donor with early-stage non-small cell lung cancer. The chain is built from TRBV20-1 and TRBJ1-6; D might be TRBD1 (6 bases). CDR3: CSSRGSSYNSPLHF. CDR3 nucleotide sequence: TGCAGTTCCAGGGGTAGCTCCTATAATTCACCCCTCCACTTT.